The rows below give T cell receptor beta chains drawn from one sample of a study of CD8 T cells in Susac syndrome. TCRdb re-derived calls from the immunoSEQ multiplex PCR reads in MiXCR, one entry per CDR3 protein. In the table there are 150,000 to 200,000 distinct CDR3 sequences, around 90% of which are singletons. Sequenced input: CD4+ T cells from PBMCs. The receptors here all came from a human donor with Susac syndrome. Both conserved end residues are part of each CDR3. Each record gives: J gene, V gene, clone size, D gene, CDR3 DNA, CDR3 protein. A D gene is named only where the DNA matches it firmly. Size values are once, few and many counts, or a class for expanded clones, and some rows have none.

TRBJ1-5 TRBV30 NA NA TGTGCCTTGGGCAGAGATAGCAATCAGCCCCAGCATTTT CALGRDSNQPQHF
TRBJ1-5 TRBV27 NA TRBD1 TGTGCCAGCAGAAGAGACAGGGCGAGTCAGCCCCAGCATTTT CASRRDRASQPQHF
TRBJ1-2 TRBV19 NA NA TGTGCCAGTAGTAGAGGGACCTATGGCTACACCTTC CASSRGTYGYTF
TRBJ2-3 TRBV7-8 NA NA TGTGCCAGCAGCTCCTTGGGTCCTGGCACAGATACGCAGTATTTT CASSSLGPGTDTQYF
TRBJ1-4 TRBV7-9 NA TRBD1 TGTGCCAGCAGCAAGAGGACAGGGACTTTTGAAAAACTGTTTTTT CASSKRTGTFEKLFF
TRBJ2-3 TRBV7-3 NA NA TGTGCCAGCAGTCCACGACCTGAGATTGGGCCTACAGATACGCAGTATTTT CASSPRPEIGPTDTQYF
TRBJ2-7 TRBV20-1 few NA TGCAGTGCTAAGCAGGGGGGGGTCAACGAGCAGTACTTC CSAKQGGVNEQYF
TRBJ1-2 TRBV12-3/TRBV12-4 NA NA TGTGCCAGCAGCGTACTACAGGGAACTGGCTACACCTTC CASSVLQGTGYTF
TRBJ2-1 TRBV7-6 NA NA TGTGCCAGCAGCTTACAGCAATACAATGAGCAGTTCTTC CASSLQQYNEQFF
TRBJ1-5 TRBV28 NA NA TGTGCCAGCAGTTTTGGGTTAAGTGGAGCCCAGCATTTT CASSFGLSGAQHF
TRBJ2-3 TRBV4-2 once TRBD2 TGTGCCAGCAGCCAAGATATCGCGGCTAGCGGGAGGAATACGCAGTATTTT CASSQDIAASGRNTQYF
TRBJ2-2 TRBV11-2 NA NA TGTGCCAGCAGCTTAGTTTCGGACACCGGGGAGCTGTTTTTT CASSLVSDTGELFF
TRBJ2-5 TRBV6-1 NA TRBD1 TGTGCCAGCAGTGCCGACAAGAGACAGGGCAAGTACCAAGAGACCCAGTACTTC CASSADKRQGKYQETQYF
TRBJ2-7 TRBV3-1 NA NA TGTGCCAGCAGCCAAGTGTCCCTCTCCTACGAGCAGTACTTC CASSQVSLSYEQYF
TRBJ2-7 TRBV6-2/TRBV6-3 few NA TGTGCCAGCAGTTACGCCTACGAGCAGTACTTC CASSYAYEQYF
TRBJ1-5 TRBV18 NA NA TGTGCCAGCTCACCACGGGCAGATAGTTATAGCAATCAGCCCCAGCATTTT CASSPRADSYSNQPQHF
TRBJ2-7 TRBV6-5 NA TRBD1 TGTGCCAGCAGTTCCTTCGGACAGGGCTACGAGCAGTACTTC CASSSFGQGYEQYF
TRBJ1-5 TRBV18 NA NA TGTGCCAGCTCACCATGGCGGGATCAGCCCCAGCATTTT CASSPWRDQPQHF
TRBJ1-1 TRBV15 NA TRBD1 TGTGCCACCAGCCAAAAGGGGACAGGGCAATTGGGAGCTTTCTTT CATSQKGTGQLGAFF
TRBJ2-5 TRBV29-1 NA TRBD1 TGCAGCGTTGCACCGGGACAGGGCGAGACCCAGTACTTC CSVAPGQGETQYF
TRBJ1-5 TRBV6-6 NA NA TGTGCCAGCAGTTACTCGTCCGGGGCTGGTCAGCCCCAGCATTTT CASSYSSGAGQPQHF
TRBJ1-2 TRBV18 NA TRBD1 TGTGCCAGCTCATCTGACAGGGGCCACCTTGGCTATGGCTACACCTTC CASSSDRGHLGYGYTF
TRBJ2-5 TRBV5-1 NA TRBD2 TGCGCCAGCAGCTTGATGGGGGGGAATGAAGAGACCCAGTACTTC CASSLMGGNEETQYF
TRBJ1-2 TRBV7-8 NA NA TGTGCCAGCAGCTCCTTCCGGGACGGGTCTAACTATGGCTACACCTTC CASSSFRDGSNYGYTF
TRBJ1-1 TRBV30 NA NA TGTGCCTGGAATTTGCAGGGAGGTAACACTGAAGCTTTCTTT CAWNLQGGNTEAFF
TRBJ1-1 TRBV12-3/TRBV12-4 NA NA TGTGCCAGCAGTCCTCCGGGGGGGTACACTGAAGCTTTCTTT CASSPPGGYTEAFF
TRBJ1-5 TRBV29-1 NA TRBD1 TGCAGCGTTCAGGGGGGCAATCAGCCCCAGCATTTT CSVQGGNQPQHF
TRBJ1-1 TRBV20-1 NA NA TGCAGTGCGAGGGTCGGGGGGGCGAACACTGAAGCTTTCTTT CSARVGGANTEAFF
TRBJ2-1 TRBV19 NA TRBD2 TGTGCCAGTACCCCCGGGACTAGGGGTGAGCAGTTCTTC CASTPGTRGEQFF
TRBJ1-6 TRBV9 NA NA TGTGCCAGCAGCGTACAGGGACTCAATTCACCCCTCCACTTT CASSVQGLNSPLHF
TRBJ1-1 TRBV5-8 NA NA TGTGCCAGCAGCTTGGAAATCGGGGCTTTCTTT CASSLEIGAFF
TRBJ2-7 TRBV5-6 NA NA TGTGCCAGCAGCTCATGGCAGAGCTACGAGCAGTACTTC CASSSWQSYEQYF
TRBJ2-4 TRBV28 NA NA TGTGCCAGCAGTCCGCCCCCGGCGGCGAGGAACATTCAGTACTTC CASSPPPAARNIQYF
TRBJ2-7 TRBV10-3 NA NA TGTGCCATCAGTGAGTCGGACGGAAACTGGGACGAGCAGTACTTC CAISESDGNWDEQYF
TRBJ2-7 TRBV29-1 NA TRBD2 TGCAGCGTTGCCCTCATAGCGGGAGGCTACGAGCAGTACTTC CSVALIAGGYEQYF
TRBJ2-7 TRBV18 NA NA TGTGCCAGCTCACCAAGGGGTGCCTCTGGGGAGCAGTACTTC CASSPRGASGEQYF
TRBJ2-1 TRBV30 NA TRBD1 TGTGCCTGGAGTAGGACAGGGGGCTACAATGAGCAGTTCTTC CAWSRTGGYNEQFF
TRBJ1-2 TRBV5-1 NA NA TGCGCCAGCAGCTTGGCGGCTGGCGACTATGGCTACACCTTC CASSLAAGDYGYTF
TRBJ1-1 TRBV20-1 NA TRBD1 TGCAGTGCTAGAGATATCCAGGGGGCTGTGTATACTGAAGCTTTCTTT CSARDIQGAVYTEAFF
TRBJ1-1 TRBV29-1 NA NA TGCAGCGCTGGACCAAGGGGAGTCACTGAAGCTTTCTTT CSAGPRGVTEAFF
TRBJ2-2 TRBV7-9 NA NA TGTGCCAGCAGCTACCGAGGTGGAAGAAACACCGGGGAGCTGTTTTTT CASSYRGGRNTGELFF
TRBJ2-3 TRBV6-1 NA NA TGTGCCAGCAGAACCGGCTTGGCAGATACGCAGTATTTT CASRTGLADTQYF
TRBJ1-6 TRBV6-6 NA TRBD1 TGTGCCAGCAGTTATTCACAGGGGGCTCATTCACCCCTCCACTTT CASSYSQGAHSPLHF
TRBJ2-1 TRBV19 few NA TGTGCCAGTAGTATCGCACTAGCTGGTGAGCAGTTCTTC CASSIALAGEQFF
TRBJ2-5 TRBV27 NA NA TGTGCCAGCAGCTCTTTCGGGACCCAGTACTTC CASSSFGTQYF
TRBJ2-5 TRBV7-9 NA NA TGTGCCAGCAGCTACCCCCCAGGGGCGGGGGAGACCCAGTACTTC CASSYPPGAGETQYF
TRBJ2-5 TRBV20-1 once TRBD2 TGCAGTGCGGGCCCGACTAGCGGGGGGCCTCCGCGGGAGACCCAGTACTTC CSAGPTSGGPPRETQYF
TRBJ2-5 TRBV27 NA TRBD2 TGTGCCAGCAGTCCCACGACTAGCGGGCAGAAGACCCAGTACTTC CASSPTTSGQKTQYF